The 18 T cell receptor beta chains given below trace back to one sample, sequenced in a study of cytomegalovirus exposure and HLA in healthy donors. Researchers ran the PCR with 60 Vbeta and 13 Jbeta primers. Clones were sequenced by immunoSEQ multiplex PCR, and TCRdb holds only the in-frame ones, with some missing. The profile shows some 67,000 clones, 75% of them singletons. The specimen was PBMCs. These receptors came from a man in his 60s in good health and CMV-seropositive.

The V call is TRBV4-1, the J call TRBJ2-7; 10 bases fit TRBD2. Germline CDR1 is MGHRA and CDR2 is YSYEKL. The V and J ends lost 7 bases and 4 bases, in that order; junction bases with no gene match: 10. This CDR3 is built from 15 residues. This CDR3 is CASTRGAGGGYEQYF. CDR3 sequence (DNA): TGCGCCAGCACCCGAGGAGCGGGAGGGGGGTACGAGCAGTACTTC.

V is TRBV7-8 and J is TRBJ2-5; 12 nucleotides line up with TRBD1. CDR3 length equals 15 residues. Per germline, CDR1 SGHVS and CDR2 FQNEAQ. Unmatched junction bases numbered 5, after V lost 4 bases and J lost 5 bases. CDR3 region: CASSSGTGGRETQYF. The DNA of the CDR3 is TGTGCCAGCAGCTCCGGGACAGGGGGCCGGGAGACCCAGTACTTC.

The genes are TRBV7-8 and TRBJ1-3, with D possibly TRBD1 on 5 matching bases. V lost 5 bases to trimming and J lost 7 bases, with 12 bases between them. The germline gives CDR1 SGHVS, CDR2 FQNEAQ. This CDR3 region has 13 residues. The CDR3 DNA reads TGTGCCAGCAGCCCGTCGCGGGGGAACACCATATATTTT. Protein product: CASSPSRGNTIYF.

This clone came up a few times. This rearrangement joins TRBV16 to TRBJ1-5; D is perhaps TRBD1 (5 bases). The CDR3 consists of 13 residues. The V end was cut by 2 bases, the J end by 7 bases, with 9 bases between. The germline V gene encodes CDR1 KGHSY and CDR2 FQNENV. CDR3 amino acids: CASSQQGYQPQHF. As DNA, the CDR3 is TGTGCCAGCAGCCAACAGGGTTACCAGCCCCAGCATTTT.

This clone was seen more than once but under ten times. The chain has TRBV27 and TRBJ1-2, with TRBD1 as a possible D gene (5 bases). The CDR3 totals 16 residues. Germline CDR1 and CDR2: MNHEY and SMNVEV (reference sequence). V gave up 5 bases and J gave up 8 bases, with 24 bases separating them. Written as DNA, the CDR3 is TGTGCCAGCAGTCTGAACATCCGGGGGGATCAAGGCGGCTACACCTTC. Protein sequence: CASSLNIRGDQGGYTF.

The chain links TRBV5-4 to TRBJ2-3; D possibly corresponds to TRBD2 (5 bases). Germline lookup yields CDR1 SGHNT and CDR2 YYREEE (reference sequence). This CDR3 has 17 residues. V dropped 0 bases and J dropped 1 base, with 15 bases sitting between them. CDR3 sequence (DNA): TGTGCCAGCAGCTTGGGGATAAGCGGTAAAGGCACAGATACGCAGTATTTT. Protein: CASSLGISGKGTDTQYF.

V gene TRBV7-6 combines with J gene TRBJ2-5; D uncertain. The V end was cut by 3 bases, the J end by 0 bases, with 5 bases between. The length of the CDR3 is 13 residues. Per the germline V gene, CDR1 is SGHVS and CDR2 is FNYEAQ. For the CDR3, the DNA is TGTGCCAGCAGCTTTTTCTACCAAGAGACCCAGTACTTC. This translates into CASSFFYQETQYF. Full variable domain (missing parts from reference TRBV7-6 and TRBJ2-5): GAGVSQSPRYKVTKRGQDVALRCDPISGHVSLYWYRQALGQGPEFLTYFNYEAQQDKSGLPNDRFSAERPEGSISTLTIQRTEQRDSAMYRCASSFFYQETQYFGPGTRLLVL.

The genes are TRBV5-1 and TRBJ2-1; a possible D gene is TRBD1 (5 bases). Germline V gene lookup returns CDR1 SGHRS and CDR2 YFSETQ. CDR3 length: 15 residues. The V gene lost 4 bases and the J gene lost 4 bases, with 15 bases spanning the gap. CDR3 coding DNA: TGCGCCAGCAGCCTGCAGGGCAGATTATACAATGAGCAGTTCTTC. Translated: CASSLQGRLYNEQFF.

The chain couples TRBV5-5 to TRBJ1-3; D call uncertain. V was trimmed by 1 base and J by 1 base, leaving 3 bases between them. This CDR3 spans 13 amino acids. Germline V gene lookup returns CDR1 SGHKS and CDR2 YYEKEE (reference sequence). CDR3 DNA sequence: TGTGCCAGCAGCTTGACATCTGGAAACACCATATATTTT. Translating gives CASSLTSGNTIYF. Filled out from reference TRBV5-5 and TRBJ1-3, the complete variable domain reads DAGVTQSPTHLIKTRGQQVTLRCSPISGHKSVSWYQQVLGQGPQFIFQYYEKEERGRGNFPDRFSARQFPNYSSELNVNALLLGDSALYLCASSLTSGNTIYFGEGSWLTVV.

Details on this clone: Other nucleotide sequences from this sample produce the same CDR3. J is TRBJ2-5 and V is TRBV5-1, with unresolved D. In germline, CDR1 is SGHRS, CDR2 YFSETQ. The CDR3 is 13 residues long. Trimming pared 2 bases from V and 2 bases from J, leaving 7 bases between. The CDR3 bases are TGCGCCAGCAGCTTCTCCCAGCAAGAGACCCAGTACTTC. Translated: CASSFSQQETQYF.

The gene calls are TRBV6-4 and TRBJ2-1; 8 positions match TRBD2. V trimming: 4 bases; J trimming: 7 bases; junction bases outside the gene matches: 9. This CDR3 is 15 amino acids long. CDR1 MRHNA and CDR2 SNTAGT come from the germline V gene. In DNA form, the CDR3 reads TGTGCCAGCAGTGTTCGTGCGGGAGGAGGAAATGAGCAGTTCTTC. Amino acids: CASSVRAGGGNEQFF.

This rearrangement joins TRBV7-2 to TRBJ1-1; D may be TRBD1 (6 bases). Per germline, CDR1 SGHTA and CDR2 FQGNSA. With 5 bases removed from V and 0 bases from J, the gap between germline ends came to 16 bases. The CDR3 sequence is 16 residues long. The CDR3 DNA is TGTGCCAGCAGCCCCCCTACAGGGAGCATGAACACTGAAGCTTTCTTT. It yields the protein CASSPPTGSMNTEAFF.

This clone has more than one count but fewer than ten. The rearrangement joins TRBV10-2 to TRBJ1-6; D perhaps matches TRBD1 (6 bases). The ends were cut back, 2 bases at V and 8 bases at J, with 13 bases in the middle. The CDR3 runs 15 residues. The germline gives CDR1 WSHSY, CDR2 SAAADI. CDR3 loop: CASSEGIQGYSPLHF. The CDR3, as DNA: TGCGCCAGCAGTGAGGGTATACAGGGATATTCACCCCTCCACTTT.

The gene calls are TRBV19 and TRBJ1-2; 9 positions agree with TRBD1. CDR1 and CDR2 (germline): LNHDA, SQIVND (reference sequence). The V and J ends lost 3 bases and 7 bases, in that order; junction bases with no gene match: 9. This CDR3 has 15 amino acids. CDR3 loop: CASSIGNRGPGGYTF. For the CDR3, the DNA is TGTGCCAGTAGTATTGGAAACAGGGGGCCGGGTGGCTACACCTTC.

V usage is TRBV6-5 and J usage is TRBJ2-1; 7 bases map to TRBD1. The V gene end was trimmed by 6 bases and the J gene end by 3 bases; junction bases not matched to a gene: 2. The CDR3 totals 13 residues. The germline CDR1 and CDR2 sequences are MNHEY and SVGAGI. The CDR3 loop is CASRTGYYNEQFF. In DNA, the CDR3 is TGTGCCAGCAGGACAGGGTACTACAATGAGCAGTTCTTC.

The chain links TRBV6-5 to TRBJ2-3; 9 bases are shared with TRBD1. The CDR3 sequence is 15 residues long. Germline V gives CDR1 MNHEY, CDR2 SVGAGI. The trim removed 5 bases at V and 3 bases at J, leaving 6 bases unmatched. The CDR3 loop reads CASSHRGRITDTQYF. Here the CDR3 DNA reads TGTGCCAGCAGTCACAGGGGGCGTATAACAGATACGCAGTATTTT.

This chain connects TRBV13 to TRBJ1-2, with 9 bases lining up with TRBD1. Unmatched junction bases numbered 7, after V lost 4 bases and J lost 4 bases. Germline V gene sequence: CDR1 PRHDT, CDR2 FYEKMQ (reference sequence). This CDR3 contains 15 residues. The CDR3 bases are TGTGCCAGCAGCTCCGGGACAGGGACCTTCTATGGCTACACCTTC. Encoded protein: CASSSGTGTFYGYTF.

The chain joins TRBV5-5 to TRBJ1-3; D unresolved. This CDR3 region has 15 residues. The V gene's germline CDR1 is SGHKS and CDR2 YYEKEE (reference sequence). The V gene lost 0 bases and the J gene lost 2 bases, with 9 bases spanning the gap. CDR3 in amino acids: CASSLGAQTGNTIYF. CDR3 nucleotides: TGTGCCAGCAGCTTGGGGGCGCAAACTGGAAACACCATATATTTT.